The 26 T cell receptor beta chains presented below share a single source sample, sequenced in a study of identical twins. TCRdb re-derived calls from the 5' RACE reads in MiXCR, one entry per CDR3 protein. The sample records roughly 240,000 distinct CDR3 sequences, approximately 7% being singletons. This same sample was also taken into another study, of yellow fever vaccine responses in identical twins.

The sample was memory (CD45RO+) T cells sorted from blood. These receptor sequences come from a woman aged 18-30 years in good health.

This clonotype was counted many times. The chain uses TRBV28 and TRBJ2-1; maybe TRBD1 (5 bases). CDR1 is MDHEN and CDR2 is SYDVKM in the germline V gene. The CDR3 is made up of 13 amino acids. Trimming pared 1 base from V and 7 bases from J, leaving 8 bases between. The CDR3: CASSLLGENEQFF. In DNA form, the CDR3 reads TGTGCCAGCAGTTTATTAGGGGAAAATGAGCAGTTCTTC.

At least ten counts were recorded for this clonotype. The chain carries TRBV29-1 and TRBJ2-7; 13 positions agree with TRBD2. This CDR3 contains 18 residues. V was pared by 0 bases and J by 3 bases, with 11 bases of the junction left unmatched. CDR1 is SQVTM and CDR2 is ANQGSEA in the germline V gene. The CDR3 reads CSVEDQGTSGEYRYEQYF. The CDR3 DNA reads TGCAGCGTTGAAGACCAAGGGACTAGCGGGGAATATCGCTACGAGCAGTACTTC.

This chain connects TRBV27 to TRBJ2-7; TRBD2 aligns across 14 bases. The CDR3 consists of 15 residues. J gave up 6 bases and V 6 bases, and 7 bases lay outside the gene matches. Germline CDR1 reads MNHEY; CDR2 reads SMNVEV (reference sequence). The CDR3 DNA is TGTGCCAGCAGCTATGGGACTAGCGGGAGTTCCGAGCAGTACTTC. This sequence encodes CASSYGTSGSSEQYF.

This clonotype appeared many times. J is TRBJ2-3 and V is TRBV5-1, with 7 nucleotides matching TRBD1. CDR1 and CDR2 from the germline V gene are SGHRS and YFSETQ. The V and J ends lost 4 bases and 0 bases, in that order; junction bases with no gene match: 11. The CDR3 is 17 residues long. The CDR3 here is CASSRTGRETSTDTQYF. The CDR3 nucleotides are TGCGCCAGCAGCCGGACAGGTAGGGAGACGAGCACAGATACGCAGTATTTT.

This clonotype was observed a few times. DNA for the CDR3: TGTGCCAGCAGTTTCTATCCACAGGGAAGCACTGAAGCTTTCTTT. It translates to CASSFYPQGSTEAFF. The chain carries TRBV27 and TRBJ1-1, with D perhaps TRBD1 (6 bases). Trimming took 3 bases from V and 4 from J, leaving 15 bases between them. Germline CDR1 MNHEY, CDR2 SMNVEV (reference sequence). This CDR3 contains 15 residues.

There are a few counts of this clonotype. V usage is TRBV12-3 or TRBV12-4 and J usage is TRBJ2-7; 10 bases agree with TRBD2. The length of the CDR3 is 14 residues. The ends lost 3 bases at V and 4 bases at J; junction bases unmatched: 3. The CDR3 DNA follows: TGTGCCAGCAGTTTTGGACTAGCGGATTACGAGCAGTACTTC. Its protein is CASSFGLADYEQYF.

This clonotype came up a few times. V gene TRBV25-1 combines with J gene TRBJ2-1, with 12 bases fitting TRBD2. CDR1 MGHDK and CDR2 SYGVNS come from the germline V gene. The V segment lost 4 bases and the J segment 8 bases; nucleotides outside the gene matches: 12. The CDR3 covers 17 residues. The CDR3 loop reads CASSGASTSGSLYEQFF. The CDR3 DNA reads TGTGCCAGCAGTGGGGCCTCGACTAGCGGGAGTTTGTATGAGCAGTTCTTC.

This clonotype has more than one count but fewer than ten. The V gene is TRBV29-1, the J gene TRBJ2-2; TRBD2 aligns across 7 bases. The germline V gene has CDR1 SQVTM and CDR2 ANQGSEA. CDR3 length: 15 residues. The J segment lost 0 bases and the V segment lost 5 bases, leaving 6 bases of the junction unmatched. CDR3 coding DNA: TGCAGCGTTAATAATCGGGGGGCGAACACCGGGGAGCTGTTTTTT. Protein sequence: CSVNNRGANTGELFF.

This clonotype was picked up a small number of times. The V and J genes are TRBV5-6 and TRBJ2-1; possible D gene TRBD1, 5 bases. CDR1 and CDR2 (germline): SGHDT, YYEEEE. V lost 3 bases and J 15 bases, leaving 22 bases between the germline ends. This CDR3 comprises 14 residues. The CDR3 coding sequence is TGTGCCAGCAGCTCTCACAGGACACACCCGGCGATGTTCTTC. Its translation is CASSSHRTHPAMFF.

V is TRBV20-1 and J is TRBJ2-2, with D perhaps TRBD1 or TRBD2 (6 bases each). The CDR3 totals 16 residues. Germline lookup yields CDR1 DFQATT and CDR2 SNEGSKA (reference sequence). V was pared by 2 bases and J by 2 bases, with 15 bases between. DNA for the CDR3: TGCAGTGCTAGAAAGGGAGGACAGCGCAACACCGGGGAGCTGTTTTTT. The encoded protein is CSARKGGQRNTGELFF.

This clonotype was seen ten or more times. The chain couples TRBV29-1 to TRBJ2-1, with a weak D call TRBD2 (7 bases). The germline V and J ends were trimmed by 7 bases and 8 bases, with 18 bases remaining between them. Germline lookup yields CDR1 SQVTM and CDR2 ANQGSEA. The CDR3 spans 13 residues. Here the CDR3 reads CSGRGIGGDEQFF. The CDR3 DNA reads as TGCAGCGGGCGGGGGATCGGGGGCGATGAGCAGTTCTTC.

This clonotype was seen ten or more times. The V call is TRBV12-3 or TRBV12-4, the J call TRBJ1-1, with D unclear. V was trimmed by 6 bases and J by 4 bases, leaving 18 bases between them. The CDR3 has 15 amino acids. The CDR3 DNA sequence: TGTGCCAGCAGCCATCCCCGGGGAAGGGTCACTGAAGCTTTCTTT. Amino acid sequence: CASSHPRGRVTEAFF.

This clonotype was seen a handful of times. The chain recombines TRBV5-1 with TRBJ1-1, with D hard to call. In germline, CDR1 is SGHRS, CDR2 YFSETQ. V dropped 1 base and J dropped 0 bases, with 13 bases sitting between them. The CDR3 length is 16 residues. The CDR3 loop reads CASSLLVTFMNTEAFF. CDR3 coding DNA: TGCGCCAGCAGCTTGCTCGTCACCTTTATGAACACTGAAGCTTTCTTT.

This chain connects TRBV5-1 to TRBJ2-3; no firm D call. With 0 bases removed from V and 2 bases from J, the gap between germline ends came to 10 bases. Per the germline V gene, CDR1 is SGHRS and CDR2 is YFSETQ. The CDR3 runs 15 residues. The CDR3 spells CASSLVPIDTDTQYF. The CDR3, as DNA: TGCGCCAGCAGCTTGGTACCGATAGACACAGATACGCAGTATTTT.

At least ten counts were recorded for this clonotype. This chain's CDR3 is CATSTGTSSYNEQFF. In DNA, the CDR3 is TGTGCCACCAGCACGGGCACTAGCTCCTACAATGAGCAGTTCTTC. The gene calls are TRBV15 and TRBJ2-1; weak D call: TRBD2 (5 bases). The V gene lost 4 bases and the J gene lost 0 bases, with 10 bases spanning the gap. Per germline, CDR1 LNHNV and CDR2 YYDKDF (reference sequence). The CDR3 runs 15 residues.

This clonotype was observed a few times. The chain employs TRBV24-1 and TRBJ2-1, with TRBD2 matching over 9 bases. Germline V gives CDR1 KGHDR, CDR2 SFDVKD. This CDR3 is built from 16 residues. Germline trimming cut 3 bases from V and 9 bases from J; bases unmatched to any gene: 11. This CDR3 reads CATSDASGALGGEQFF. The CDR3 DNA follows: TGTGCCACCAGTGATGCTAGCGGGGCTTTGGGCGGTGAGCAGTTCTTC.

V and J are TRBV5-6 and TRBJ1-6, with unresolved D. V was trimmed by 0 bases and J by 10 bases, leaving 8 bases between them. Germline V lookup: CDR1 SGHDT, CDR2 YYEEEE. The CDR3 is 13 residues long. CDR3 nucleotides: TGTGCCAGCAGCTTGGGGGCAGTATCACCCCTCCACTTT. It translates to CASSLGAVSPLHF.

This clonotype occurred many times. The chain couples TRBV6-1 to TRBJ1-4; D uncertain. This CDR3 is 14 amino acids long. V was cut by 7 bases and J by 2 bases, with 11 bases left in between. The germline gives CDR1 MNHNS, CDR2 SASEGT. CDR3 protein: CASKGRLTNEKLFF. CDR3 DNA: TGTGCCAGCAAAGGACGTTTGACTAATGAAAAACTGTTTTTT.

This clonotype was seen many times. This sequence joins TRBV28 and TRBJ2-1, with D perhaps TRBD1 or TRBD2 (5 bases each). The CDR3 runs 16 residues. Per the germline V gene, CDR1 is MDHEN and CDR2 is SYDVKM. V dropped 5 bases and J dropped 7 bases, with 21 bases sitting between them. The CDR3 DNA is TGTGCCAGCAGTCCCACCACGGGGCGGAAGACGAATGAGCAGTTCTTC. This sequence encodes CASSPTTGRKTNEQFF.

There are many counts of this clonotype. The chain has TRBV12-3 or TRBV12-4 and TRBJ1-2; no definite D call. The CDR3 covers 14 residues. V was shortened by 6 bases and J by 3 bases, with 14 bases between the two germline ends. Here the CDR3 DNA reads TGTGCCAGCAGCATGCTTAGCACGGACTATGGCTACACCTTC. This translates into CASSMLSTDYGYTF.

Many counts were recorded for this clonotype. J is TRBJ2-5 and V is TRBV7-8; D gene ambiguous. Germline lookup yields CDR1 SGHVS and CDR2 FQNEAQ. V lost 0 bases, J lost 1 base, and 6 bases lay in between. The CDR3 has 14 amino acids. The CDR3 region has the DNA TGTGCCAGCAGCTTAGCGCTGGGCCAAGAGACCCAGTACTTC. It codes for CASSLALGQETQYF.

This clonotype was recorded at least ten times. The chain carries TRBV10-3 and TRBJ2-1; possibly TRBD1 for D (7 bases). Germline values: CDR1 ENHRY, CDR2 SYGVKD. V lost 8 bases, J lost 3 bases, and 14 bases lay in between. This CDR3 is built from 14 residues. The CDR3 region has the DNA TGTGCCATCCGACAGGGACTTTACTACAATGAGCAGTTCTTC. Residues: CAIRQGLYYNEQFF.

This clonotype has more than one count but fewer than ten. J is TRBJ2-1 and V is TRBV11-3, with 12 nucleotides matching TRBD1. The germline CDR1 and CDR2 sequences are SGHNT and YENEEA. V lost 3 bases and J lost 8; bases outside the gene matches: 5. This CDR3 is 15 amino acids long. The CDR3 nucleotides are TGTGCCAGCAGCTTCGGGACAGGGGGCTTTGATGAGCAGTTCTTC. Protein: CASSFGTGGFDEQFF.

This clonotype showed up just a few times. This rearrangement joins TRBV4-1 to TRBJ2-1; 7 nucleotides match TRBD1. CDR3 size: 19 residues. Looked up from germline, CDR1 is MGHRA and CDR2 is YSYEKL. Trimming at V came to 0 bases and at J to 5 bases, leaving 16 bases not matched to a gene. CDR3 in DNA: TGCGCCAGCAGCCAAGACTGGGCGACAGGGACGTACCGTGACAATGAGCAGTTCTTC. Translated, it gives CASSQDWATGTYRDNEQFF.

The genes are TRBV29-1 and TRBJ1-5; D may be TRBD1 (6 bases). The CDR3 runs to 13 residues. Germline values: CDR1 SQVTM, CDR2 ANQGSEA. The V end was cut by 4 bases, the J end by 6 bases, with 13 bases between. The CDR3: CSVVTGFGQPQHF. CDR3 in DNA: TGCAGCGTTGTTACAGGGTTCGGTCAGCCCCAGCATTTT.

This clonotype was found a few times. The chain links TRBV11-3 to TRBJ2-1; tentatively, D is TRBD2 (6 bases). The V and J ends lost 5 bases and 4 bases respectively, with 15 bases between them. Germline CDR1 and CDR2: SGHNT and YENEEA. This CDR3 has 15 amino acids. The CDR3 region is CASSPEGERYNEQFF. The CDR3 DNA reads as TGTGCCAGCAGCCCGGAGGGAGAACGGTACAATGAGCAGTTCTTC.